These T cell receptor beta chains were read from a single sample in a study of OX40 agonist ivuxolimab in advanced cancers. The assay was immunoSEQ multiplex PCR, and TCRdb's table has in-frame clones only and misses some. The sample contains around 80,000 clones, 92% of which appear only once. The specimen was CD4+ or CD8+ T cells sorted from blood, collected in a trial of the OX40 agonist ivuxolimab. The receptor source for this set is an adult with an advanced solid tumor such as melanoma, head and neck, liver or kidney cancer. The CDR3 runs from the conserved cysteine through the conserved F or W. The D gene is left open where the match is weak. Clone size is shown for a subset of rows, as once, few, many or a class of expanded clone.

V gene: TRBV7-3; clone size: -; J gene: TRBJ2-2; D gene: TRBD2; CDR3 DNA: TGTGCCAGCAGCCCCACCGGACTAGCGGGGAACACCGGGGAGCTGTTTTTT; CDR3 protein: CASSPTGLAGNTGELFF
V gene: TRBV4-3; clone size: -; J gene: TRBJ1-1; D gene: -; CDR3 DNA: TGCGCCAGCAGCTCAAACAGGGATAGCACTGAAGCTTTCTTT; CDR3 protein: CASSSNRDSTEAFF
V gene: TRBV7-9; clone size: -; J gene: TRBJ2-5; D gene: TRBD2; CDR3 DNA: TGTGCCAGCAGCTTCAACGGGACTAGCAGGTGGGTGGGCCAAGAGACCCAGTACTTC; CDR3 protein: CASSFNGTSRWVGQETQYF
V gene: TRBV6-1; clone size: -; J gene: TRBJ2-7; D gene: -; CDR3 DNA: TGTGCCAGCAGTGATGAGGACAGCCCTTACTACGAGCAGTACTTC; CDR3 protein: CASSDEDSPYYEQYF
V gene: TRBV5-1; clone size: -; J gene: TRBJ1-5; D gene: -; CDR3 DNA: TGCGCCAGCAGCTTGGGGGACGGCCCTCATCAGCCCCAGCATTTT; CDR3 protein: CASSLGDGPHQPQHF
V gene: TRBV11-1; clone size: once; J gene: TRBJ2-1; D gene: -; CDR3 DNA: TGTGCCAGCAGCTTAGCGGGGAACAGGAATGAGCAGTTCTTC; CDR3 protein: CASSLAGNRNEQFF
V gene: TRBV7-6; clone size: -; J gene: TRBJ2-2; D gene: -; CDR3 DNA: TGTGCCAGCAGCTTCGTATTTGGGAAGGAGGGTGGGGAGCTGTTTTTT; CDR3 protein: CASSFVFGKEGGELFF
V gene: TRBV15; clone size: -; J gene: TRBJ2-1; D gene: TRBD2; CDR3 DNA: TGTGCCACCAGCATACGGGGGGGCCTGACTAATGAGCAGTTCTTC; CDR3 protein: CATSIRGGLTNEQFF
V gene: TRBV2; clone size: few; J gene: TRBJ2-3; D gene: -; CDR3 DNA: TGTGCCAGCAATCTAGCGAAGGCAGATACGCAGTATTTT; CDR3 protein: CASNLAKADTQYF
V gene: TRBV5-1; clone size: -; J gene: TRBJ2-7; D gene: TRBD1; CDR3 DNA: TGCGCCAGCAGCCCGGACAGGGGCCACGAGCAGTACTTC; CDR3 protein: CASSPDRGHEQYF
V gene: TRBV11-2; clone size: -; J gene: TRBJ2-7; D gene: -; CDR3 DNA: TGTGCCAGCAGCCTGTCGGTAGACTACGAGCAGTACTTC; CDR3 protein: CASSLSVDYEQYF
V gene: TRBV9; clone size: -; J gene: TRBJ2-3; D gene: -; CDR3 DNA: TGTGCCAGCAGGGGGCTCACAGATACGCAGTATTTT; CDR3 protein: CASRGLTDTQYF
V gene: TRBV7-3; clone size: -; J gene: TRBJ1-1; D gene: -; CDR3 DNA: TGTGCCAGCAGCTTAATCGGAGGGTCGGCGAGCACTGAAGCTTTCTTT; CDR3 protein: CASSLIGGSASTEAFF
V gene: TRBV7-2; clone size: -; J gene: TRBJ2-3; D gene: TRBD2; CDR3 DNA: TGTGCCAGCAGATGGCTAGCGGGGGCCCCCACAGATACGCAGTATTTT; CDR3 protein: CASRWLAGAPTDTQYF
V gene: TRBV13; clone size: -; J gene: TRBJ1-3; D gene: -; CDR3 DNA: TGTGCCAGCAGCTTAGCGACGGATGGAAACACCATATATTTT; CDR3 protein: CASSLATDGNTIYF
V gene: TRBV28; clone size: -; J gene: TRBJ1-5; D gene: -; CDR3 DNA: TGTGCCAGCAGTCATAATAGCAATCAGCCCCAGCATTTT; CDR3 protein: CASSHNSNQPQHF
V gene: TRBV4-1; clone size: -; J gene: TRBJ2-7; D gene: -; CDR3 DNA: TGCGCCAGCAGCCAGGGGGCTTCCTACGAGCAGTACTTC; CDR3 protein: CASSQGASYEQYF